One sample yielded the 3 T cell receptor beta chains listed below, sequenced in a study of radiotherapy plus CTLA-4 blockade in lung cancer. The method was immunoSEQ multiplex PCR; TCRdb's version includes in-frame clones alone and lacks a portion of them. The repertoire holds 100,000 to 150,000 clones, with nearly 80% as singletons. Sample: peripheral blood, taken from a patient treated with radiotherapy plus ipilimumab. The source is a human donor with non-small cell lung cancer who had a partial response to radiotherapy plus ipilimumab.

The rearrangement uses TRBV29-1 and TRBJ2-3, with 15 nucleotides matching TRBD2. The CDR3 covers 16 residues. After removal of 6 bases from V and 2 bases from J, the junction contained 6 bases not matched to a gene. Germline-derived CDR1 and CDR2 are SQVTM and ANQGSEA. CDR3 residues: CSVIGLAGGDTDTQYF. CDR3 coding DNA: TGCAGCGTAATAGGACTAGCGGGAGGGGACACAGATACGCAGTATTTT.

The V gene is TRBV6-1, the J gene TRBJ2-3; D ambiguous. V lost 7 bases, J lost 5 bases, and 13 bases lay in between. The germline V gene has CDR1 MNHNS and CDR2 SASEGT. This CDR3 comprises 13 residues. CDR3 protein: CASTVVAVDTQYF. The CDR3 nucleotides read TGTGCCAGCACCGTTGTGGCGGTAGATACGCAGTATTTT.

The V call is TRBV5-1, the J call TRBJ2-3, with 8 bases aligning to TRBD1. The CDR3 extends over 14 amino acids. CDR1 is SGHRS and CDR2 is YFSETQ in the germline V gene. Trimming took 5 bases from V and 3 from J; bases not matched to a gene: 5. CDR3 nucleotides: TGCGCCAGCAGTGATCAGGGGGCTACAGATACGCAGTATTTT. This sequence encodes CASSDQGATDTQYF.